This TCR beta chain is from a study of T-cell memory formation after mild COVID-19 (dated by TCRdb to the early 2020s). About the investigation overall: TCR sequence clusters from the two donors were largely donor specific. Two young, previously healthy adult volunteers made up the cohort, one male and one female. In a couple of donors, T-cell clones that expanded and contracted after mild COVID-19 were tracked by sequencing TCRalpha and TCRbeta repertoires over time. What the authors observed across the whole study: Some responding clones were detected in pre-infection memory, which suggested that pre-existing cross-reactive memory T cells had joined the SARS-CoV-2 response. Balanced CD4/CD8 phenotypes were observed for clones contracting from day 15 to 85, whereas a bias towards CD4+ was observed for a second wave of clones expanding from day 15 to 37. Only two mild cases were covered by the study, and larger cohorts that include severe cases with pre-infection samples were considered necessary. Contracting CD4+ clones appeared mostly in the CM and EM memory subsets, whereas CD8+ clones were enriched in EMRA. SARS-CoV-2 specificity was not confirmed for the second-wave clones peaking on day 37.

Sequencing relied on an Illumina NovaSeq 6000. TCRalpha and TCRbeta cDNA libraries were built by 5'RACE with constant-segment primers, adding sample barcodes and unique molecular identifiers. RNA was extracted from every sample with Trizol reagent. Library amplification was performed in two PCR steps, and a second sample barcode and Illumina TruSeq adapters were introduced in the second step. Sequencing of the libraries was done on an Illumina NovaSeq, producing 2 x 150 bp paired-end reads. The study's processing was this. With migec v1.2.7, reads were demultiplexed and then collapsed into UMI-guided consensus sequences. Using mixcr v2.1.11, UMI consensuses were aligned to TRA and TRB V and J templates and then assembled into clonotypes. Expanded or contracted clonotypes were those called significant by both edgeR and NoisET, with noise models trained on biological replicates. edgeR calls used a false discovery rate-adjusted p below 0.01 and a log2 fold-change threshold of 1. As an exploratory analysis of dynamics, max-normalized trajectories of the 1000 most abundant clonotypes were examined by PCA with hierarchical clustering. Separately sequenced CD4+ and CD8+ repertoires were used to assign the CD4 or CD8 phenotype of responding clones. The public reads were reprocessed in TCRdb via fastp at Q25 and MiXCR, keeping in-frame beta chains. Rows with a matching CDR3 protein are joined into one entry that keeps the most common DNA and genes. The authors' filters were not applied to this entry. This sample comprises roughly 310,000 distinct CDR3 sequences, about a sixth of them detected only once. Approximately 23% of the sample is in the top ten clones.

This clonotype was seen a few times. It lacks a known antigen. No base-level quality is on record; no much larger clone is a single base apart. From the cysteine up to the phenylalanine, the CDR3 has a length of 13 residues. Here the CDR3 DNA is all that survives: 39 bases in frame from base 1. CDR1 SGHTS and CDR2 YDEGEE were looked up in the germline V gene. The germline ends are 10 bases apart after V is trimmed by 0 bases and J by 7 bases. Ficoll-Paque density gradient centrifugation was used to isolate PBMCs. Recombination connected TRBV5-8 to TRBJ1-1, with the D gene not confidently named. The receptor was derived from a man between 18 and 29 years old who had mild COVID-19 (a few samples of this study predate the infection). The sample titles of this study are shuffled in the database, so cell type and time point are left out; the donor was told from shared clones. Material: PBMCs or a T cell subset sorted from them (not recorded which). The sequenced DNA: TGTGCCAGCAGCTTGGATCGGTTTCTTGAAGCTTTCTTT. Its translation is CASSLDRFLEAFF.